The 27 T cell receptor beta chains presented below share a single source sample, sequenced in a study of blood T cell repertoires in COVID-19. Sequencing was performed with immunoSEQ multiplex PCR; in TCRdb, only in-frame clones are kept and a portion is missing. The sample carries just under 90,000 clones, around 88% recorded once. The specimen sequenced was peripheral blood. These receptors were collected from a man aged 60-69 years with acute or convalescent COVID-19.

J is TRBJ1-5 and V is TRBV18; the match to TRBD1 covers 10 bases. The CDR3 runs 14 residues. Germline CDR1 is KGHSH and CDR2 is LQKENI. With V trimmed by 5 bases and J by 6 bases, 4 bases remained unmatched. CDR3 coding DNA: TGTGCCAGCTCAGCCGGGACAGGGGTTCAGCCCCAGCATTTT. Translated: CASSAGTGVQPQHF. Filled out from reference TRBV18 and TRBJ1-5, the complete variable domain reads NAGVMQNPRHLVRRRGQEARLRCSPMKGHSHVYWYRQLPEEGLKFMVYLQKENIIDESGMPKERFSAEFPKEGPSILRIQQVVRGDSAAYFCASSAGTGVQPQHFGDGTRLSIL.

The chain combines TRBV9 with TRBJ2-7, with 7 bases that match TRBD2. The germline V gene has CDR1 SGDLS and CDR2 YYNGEE. The V segment lost 0 bases and the J segment 7 bases; nucleotides outside the gene matches: 4. The CDR3 length is 13 residues. The CDR3 DNA reads as TGTGCCAGCAGCGTAGTGGAGGGAGGGGAGCAGTACTTC. This translates into CASSVVEGGEQYF.

This clone was seen just once. The V gene is TRBV29-1, the J gene TRBJ1-6; D is ambiguous. The CDR3 totals 13 residues. Germline loops: CDR1 SQVTM, CDR2 ANQGSEA. V gave up 3 bases and J gave up 9 bases, with 12 bases separating them. The CDR3 sequence is CSVEEQRGSPLHF. For the CDR3, the DNA is TGCAGCGTTGAGGAGCAACGGGGTTCACCCCTCCACTTT.

CDR3 DNA sequence: TGTGCCAGCTCGGGGGGGCAATCAGGCTATGGCTACACCTTC. Residues: CASSGGQSGYGYTF. The chain links TRBV9 to TRBJ1-2; D possibly corresponds to TRBD1 (6 bases). The CDR3 has 14 residues. CDR1 SGDLS and CDR2 YYNGEE come from the germline V gene. Trimming shortened V by 7 bases and J by 4 bases, and 17 bases separated the two germline ends. Complete variable domain (other parts from reference TRBV9 and TRBJ1-2): DSGVTQTPKHLITATGQRVTLRCSPRSGDLSVYWYQQSLDQGLQFLIQYYNGEERAKGNILERFSAQQFPDLHSELNLSSLELGDSALYFCASSGGQSGYGYTFGSGTRLTVV.

The chain employs TRBV19 and TRBJ2-5, with no clear D. The germline CDR1 and CDR2 sequences are LNHDA and SQIVND (reference sequence). This CDR3 comprises 11 residues. Trimming removed 5 bases from V and 2 bases from J, with 3 bases in between. CDR3 region: CASSSQETQYF. As DNA, the CDR3 is TGTGCCAGTAGTTCTCAAGAGACCCAGTACTTC.

The J gene is TRBJ2-3, the V gene TRBV9; 12 nucleotides line up with TRBD2. CDR1 SGDLS and CDR2 YYNGEE come from the germline V gene. V was pared by 4 bases and J by 2 bases, with 8 bases of the junction left unmatched. This CDR3 is built from 17 residues. The CDR3: CASSNPTSGGATDTQYF. DNA of the CDR3: TGTGCCAGCAGCAACCCGACTAGCGGGGGAGCCACAGATACGCAGTATTTT.

The V and J genes are TRBV3-1 (or the pseudogene TRBV3-2) and TRBJ2-1, with 8 bases fitting TRBD1. The germline V gene has CDR1 LGHDT and CDR2 YNNKEL (reference sequence). The CDR3 length is 15 residues. Losses at the gene ends were 5 bases for V and 7 bases for J; bases not matched to a gene: 10. Written as DNA, the CDR3 is TGTGCCAGCAGCTCCTGGACAGGGTCCCTAAATGAGCAGTTCTTC. Its translation: CASSSWTGSLNEQFF.

The chain is built from TRBV4-2 and TRBJ2-1; D gene unclear. The CDR3 sequence is 13 residues long. Trimming shortened V by 1 base and J by 7 bases, and 8 bases separated the two germline ends. Germline loops: CDR1 LGHNA, CDR2 YNFKEQ. CDR3 DNA: TGTGCCAGCAGCCAAGTCTCGAGGAATGAGCAGTTCTTC. Protein: CASSQVSRNEQFF.

The J gene is TRBJ2-5, the V gene TRBV11-1; tentative D call: TRBD2 (5 bases). Looked up from germline, CDR1 is SGHAT and CDR2 is FQDESV (reference sequence). V lost 5 bases, J lost 1 base, and 8 bases lay in between. The CDR3 is 13 residues long. Here the CDR3 reads CASSVRVQETQYF. The DNA of the CDR3 is TGTGCCAGCAGCGTGAGGGTCCAAGAGACCCAGTACTTC.

The rearrangement uses TRBV30 and TRBJ1-2; D is ambiguous. The CDR3 length is 12 residues. The V end was cut by 8 bases, the J end by 5 bases, with 15 bases between. CDR1 and CDR2 (germline): GTSNPN, SVGIG (reference sequence). The CDR3 region is CARTEAGYGYTF. As DNA, the CDR3 is TGTGCCCGCACTGAGGCCGGGTATGGCTACACCTTC.

The chain links TRBV7-2 to TRBJ1-4; maybe TRBD1 (5 bases). V lost 2 bases, J lost 8 bases, and 15 bases lay in between. The CDR3 sequence is 15 residues long. In germline, CDR1 is SGHTA, CDR2 FQGNSA. DNA of the CDR3: TGTGCCAGCAGCTTACAGTCACGCGGGGCAGAAAAACTGTTTTTT. Residues: CASSLQSRGAEKLFF.

The V and J genes are TRBV5-1 and TRBJ2-3; possible D gene TRBD2, 5 bases. CDR3 length equals 15 residues. V lost 5 bases and J lost 3, with 16 bases in between. Per the germline V gene, CDR1 is SGHRS and CDR2 is YFSETQ. The CDR3 coding sequence is TGCGCCAGCAGTGGGGAGCATCCTGGGACAGATACGCAGTATTTT. It is translated as CASSGEHPGTDTQYF.

The chain is built from TRBV5-4 and TRBJ2-5, with TRBD2 matching over 10 bases. The trim removed 4 bases at V and 4 bases at J, leaving 7 bases unmatched. Germline V lookup: CDR1 SGHNT, CDR2 YYREEE (reference sequence). CDR3 size: 15 residues. DNA for the CDR3: TGTGCCAGCAGCCTAAAGCGGGGGGGCACAGAGACCCAGTACTTC. The encoded protein is CASSLKRGGTETQYF. Variable domain in full (rest from reference TRBV5-4 and TRBJ2-5): ETGVTQSPTHLIKTRGQQVTLRCSSQSGHNTVSWYQQALGQGPQFIFQYYREEENGRGNFPPRFSGLQFPNYSSELNVNALELDDSALYLCASSLKRGGTETQYFGPGTRLLVL.

There are a few counts of this clone. The chain recombines TRBV7-6 with TRBJ2-7; 9 bases are a match to TRBD2. Trimming cost V 4 bases and J 2 bases; bases outside gene matches: 6. CDR1 SGHVS and CDR2 FNYEAQ come from the germline V gene. The CDR3 loop spans 15 amino acids. CDR3 bases: TGTGCCAGCAGCTCCTGGCGGGAGGGCACCTACGAGCAGTACTTC. This encodes CASSSWREGTYEQYF.

J is TRBJ2-3 and V is TRBV14, with 12 bases that match TRBD2. The CDR3 is made up of 17 amino acids. V lost 4 bases and J lost 4; bases outside the gene matches: 9. Germline-derived CDR1 and CDR2 are SGHDN and FVKESK. In DNA form, the CDR3 reads TGTGCCAGCAGCCCTCGACTAGCGGGAGTGTTGGCAGATACGCAGTATTTT. Translating it yields CASSPRLAGVLADTQYF.

The V call is TRBV7-2, the J call TRBJ2-7; D is undetermined. V gave up 1 base and J gave up 0 bases, with 10 bases separating them. The CDR3 has 15 residues. From germline, CDR1 is SGHTA and CDR2 FQGNSA. Written as DNA, the CDR3 is TGTGCCAGCAGCTTAGTCGGCGGCAGCTCCTACGAGCAGTACTTC. Protein product: CASSLVGGSSYEQYF.

This clone is a singleton in its sample. The chain carries TRBV19 and TRBJ2-7; no clear D gene. Germline lookup yields CDR1 LNHDA and CDR2 SQIVND (reference sequence). The CDR3 runs 11 residues. Trimming removed 3 bases at V and 6 bases at J, with 6 bases between. The CDR3 region is CASSIESEQYF. CDR3 DNA: TGTGCCAGTAGTATTGAGAGCGAGCAGTACTTC. Full variable domain (outside the CDR3, taken from reference TRBV19 and TRBJ2-7): DGGITQSPKYLFRKEGQNVTLSCEQNLNHDAMYWYRQDPGQGLRLIYYSQIVNDFQKGDIAEGYSVSREKKESFPLTVTSAQKNPTAFYLCASSIESEQYFGPGTRLTVT.

This sequence joins TRBV14 and TRBJ2-7, with D perhaps TRBD2 (6 bases). The V and J ends lost 4 bases and 7 bases respectively, with 20 bases between them. The germline V gene has CDR1 SGHDN and CDR2 FVKESK. CDR3 length equals 15 residues. The CDR3 sequence is CASSPLGGDAAEQYF. The CDR3 DNA reads as TGTGCCAGCAGCCCACTAGGCGGGGATGCGGCGGAGCAGTACTTC.

The rearrangement links TRBV5-4 to TRBJ2-2; TRBD1 matches at 7 bases. CDR1 and CDR2 (germline): SGHNT, YYREEE (reference sequence). The V segment lost 5 bases and the J segment 4 bases; nucleotides outside the gene matches: 5. This CDR3 region has 14 residues. For the CDR3, the DNA is TGTGCCAGCAGTCCAGGGGGTTCCACCGGGGAGCTGTTTTTT. Its protein is CASSPGGSTGELFF.

The chain links TRBV9 to TRBJ2-5, with D possibly TRBD2 on 6 matching bases. Germline CDR1 reads SGDLS; CDR2 reads YYNGEE. Trimming took 3 bases from V and 4 from J, leaving 13 bases between them. This CDR3 contains 14 residues. The CDR3 DNA reads as TGTGCCAGCAGCGCAAGTTCGGGGGTAGAGACCCAGTACTTC. Translation: CASSASSGVETQYF.

This clone appeared once. The chain couples TRBV6-4 to TRBJ2-3; 7 bases are shared with TRBD2. V gave up 4 bases and J gave up 0 bases; unmatched junction bases: 4. Per the germline V gene, CDR1 is MRHNA and CDR2 is SNTAGT. This CDR3 has 15 amino acids. CDR3 nucleotide sequence: TGTGCCAGCAGTGGTAGCGGGTTAAGCACAGATACGCAGTATTTT. It specifies CASSGSGLSTDTQYF.

The chain uses TRBV5-4 and TRBJ1-5; tentative D call: TRBD1 (5 bases). V lost 0 bases to trimming and J lost 6 bases, with 10 bases between them. CDR3 length: 14 amino acids. Germline CDR1 reads SGHNT; CDR2 reads YYREEE (reference sequence). CDR3 sequence (DNA): TGTGCCAGCAGCTTGGGGGGGGGAGGTCAGCCCCAGCATTTT. Protein sequence: CASSLGGGGQPQHF.

This chain uses TRBV24-1 with TRBJ2-2; D might be TRBD1 (9 bases). The CDR3 covers 17 residues. V gave up 5 bases and J gave up 5 bases, with 20 bases separating them. Germline CDR1 KGHDR, CDR2 SFDVKD. The CDR3 DNA sequence: TGTGCCACCAGTGTCCGGGGGGGACAGGGAAAGACCGGGGAGCTGTTTTTT. This codes for CATSVRGGQGKTGELFF.

The gene calls are TRBV29-1 and TRBJ2-3; 7 bases are shared with TRBD2. Germline V gene sequence: CDR1 SQVTM, CDR2 ANQGSEA. V lost 0 bases, J lost 2 bases, and 8 bases stayed unmatched. The CDR3 runs 16 residues. CDR3 protein: CSVEDREGGVTDTQYF. The CDR3 DNA reads as TGCAGCGTTGAAGATCGAGAGGGAGGGGTCACAGATACGCAGTATTTT.

This clone was seen only once. The chain carries TRBV6-5 and TRBJ1-2; 8 bases agree with TRBD1. The V segment lost 6 bases and the J segment 4 bases; nucleotides outside the gene matches: 4. CDR1 is MNHEY, CDR2 SVGAGI, per germline. The CDR3 runs 13 residues. The CDR3 here is CASSEDRAYGYTF. The CDR3 DNA follows: TGTGCCAGCAGCGAGGACAGGGCCTATGGCTACACCTTC.

The sample holds one count of this clone. V usage is TRBV4-1 and J usage is TRBJ2-1; the D gene is possibly TRBD1 (6 bases). The germline V gene encodes CDR1 MGHRA and CDR2 YSYEKL. Trimming stripped 3 bases from V and 2 bases from J, with 17 bases between. This CDR3 spans 17 amino acids. The CDR3 sequence: CASSHQYGQGTYNEQFF. The CDR3 DNA is TGCGCCAGCAGCCATCAATACGGGCAGGGGACCTACAATGAGCAGTTCTTC.

The rearrangement links TRBV30 to TRBJ2-7, with 7 bases that match TRBD1. The CDR3 is 13 residues long. Germline CDR1 and CDR2: GTSNPN and SVGIG (reference sequence). The V gene end was trimmed by 4 bases and the J gene end by 3 bases; junction bases not matched to a gene: 6. CDR3 loop: CAWNRDSYYEQYF. CDR3 in DNA: TGTGCCTGGAACCGGGACAGTTACTACGAGCAGTACTTC.